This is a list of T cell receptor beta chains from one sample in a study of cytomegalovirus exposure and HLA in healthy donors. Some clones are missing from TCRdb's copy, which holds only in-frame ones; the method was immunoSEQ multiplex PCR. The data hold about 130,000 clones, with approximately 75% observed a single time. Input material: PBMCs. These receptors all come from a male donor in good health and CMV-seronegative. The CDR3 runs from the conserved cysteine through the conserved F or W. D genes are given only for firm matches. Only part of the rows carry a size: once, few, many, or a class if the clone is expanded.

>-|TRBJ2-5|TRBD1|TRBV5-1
CASSITGGGETQYF
TGCGCCAGCAGCATCACAGGGGGTGGCGAGACCCAGTACTTC
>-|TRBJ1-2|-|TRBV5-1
CASSWGGDGYTF
TGCGCCAGCAGCTGGGGGGGCGATGGCTACACCTTC
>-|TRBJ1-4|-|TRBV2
CASIQDSSNEKLFF
TGTGCCAGCATTCAGGATTCTTCTAATGAAAAACTGTTTTTT
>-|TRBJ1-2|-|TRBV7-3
CASSLTRGHGYTF
TGTGCCAGCAGCTTAACCAGGGGCCATGGCTACACCTTC
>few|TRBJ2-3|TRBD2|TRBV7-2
CASSYTSGEDTQYF
TGTGCCAGCAGCTACACTAGCGGGGAGGATACGCAGTATTTT
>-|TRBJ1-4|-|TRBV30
CAWIPRSANEKLFF
TGTGCCTGGATTCCGCGCTCTGCTAATGAAAAACTGTTTTTT
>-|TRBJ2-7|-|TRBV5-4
CASSLNSYEQYF
TGTGCCAGCAGCTTGAATTCCTACGAGCAGTACTTC
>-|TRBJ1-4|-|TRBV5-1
CASSSTYSGTRGEKLFF
TGCGCCAGCAGCTCCACTTACTCAGGGACTCGAGGTGAAAAACTGTTTTTT
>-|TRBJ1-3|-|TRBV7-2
CASSQTGFSGNTIYF
TGTGCCAGCAGCCAGACAGGCTTCTCTGGAAACACCATATATTTT
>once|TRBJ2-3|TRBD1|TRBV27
CASSPLTGAKDTQYF
TGTGCCAGCAGTCCTTTGACAGGGGCAAAAGATACGCAGTATTTT
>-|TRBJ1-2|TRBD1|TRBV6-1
CASSGQGEAYGYTF
TGTGCCAGCAGTGGGCAGGGGGAGGCTTATGGCTACACCTTC
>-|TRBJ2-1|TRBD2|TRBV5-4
CASSPSGGAGSEQFF
TGTGCCAGCAGCCCTAGCGGGGGGGCTGGGAGTGAGCAGTTCTTC
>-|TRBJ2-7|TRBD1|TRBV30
CAWSTTGGTYEQYF
TGTGCCTGGAGTACGACAGGGGGGACCTACGAGCAGTACTTC
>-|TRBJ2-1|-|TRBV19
CASSIASSSYNEQFF
TGTGCCAGTAGTATCGCCTCGAGCTCCTACAATGAGCAGTTCTTC
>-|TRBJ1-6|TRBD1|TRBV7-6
CASSSRRRDRGSPLHF
TGTGCCAGCAGCTCTAGGAGGAGGGACAGGGGATCACCCCTCCACTTT
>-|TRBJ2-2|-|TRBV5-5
CASSFGSNTGELFF
TGTGCCAGCAGCTTCGGTAGCAACACCGGGGAGCTGTTTTTT
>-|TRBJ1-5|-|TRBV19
CASSGSAGPWPQHF
TGTGCCAGTAGTGGGTCTGCAGGCCCATGGCCCCAGCATTTT
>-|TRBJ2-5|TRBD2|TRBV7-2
CASSSQGGLAGGKTQYF
TGTGCCAGCAGCTCTCAGGGGGGGCTAGCGGGGGGCAAGACCCAGTACTTC
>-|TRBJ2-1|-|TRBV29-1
CSVETLATDEQFF
TGCAGCGTTGAGACCCTAGCGACGGATGAGCAGTTCTTC
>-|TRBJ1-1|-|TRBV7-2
CASSLVRPEAFF
TGTGCCAGCAGCTTAGTGAGGCCTGAAGCTTTCTTT
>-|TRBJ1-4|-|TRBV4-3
CASSELTGTNEKLFF
TGCGCCAGCAGCGAGCTTACAGGGACCAATGAAAAACTGTTTTTT
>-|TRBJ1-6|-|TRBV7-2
CASSASGGANNSPLHF
TGTGCCAGCAGCGCGTCGGGGGGCGCAAATAATTCACCCCTCCACTTT
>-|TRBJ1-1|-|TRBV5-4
CASSQTGGANEAFF
TGTGCCAGCAGTCAAACGGGGGGAGCTAACGAAGCTTTCTTT
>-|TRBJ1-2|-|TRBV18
CASSPLQGKDYGYTF
TGTGCCAGCTCACCACTGCAGGGAAAGGACTATGGCTACACCTTC
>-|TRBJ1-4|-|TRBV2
CAIGGSNEKLFF
TGTGCCATCGGGGGGTCCAATGAAAAACTGTTTTTT
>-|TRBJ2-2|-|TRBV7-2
CASSYTGDTGELFF
TGTGCCAGCAGCTATACAGGAGACACCGGGGAGCTGTTTTTT
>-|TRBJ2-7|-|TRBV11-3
CASSNVDRGTYEQYF
TGTGCCAGCAGCAACGTGGACAGAGGTACCTACGAGCAGTACTTC
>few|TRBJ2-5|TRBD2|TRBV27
CASSLSSGGQTQYF
TGTGCCAGCAGTTTATCTAGCGGGGGGCAGACCCAGTACTTC
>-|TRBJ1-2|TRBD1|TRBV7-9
CSSSQGARGYTF
TGTTCCAGCAGCCAGGGGGCGCGTGGCTACACCTTC
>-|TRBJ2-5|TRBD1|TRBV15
CATSPRTGGEETQYF
TGTGCCACCAGCCCTCGGACAGGGGGTGAAGAGACCCAGTACTTC
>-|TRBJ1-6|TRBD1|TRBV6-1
CASNGDSTSPLHF
TGTGCCAGCAATGGGGACAGCACTTCACCCCTCCACTTT
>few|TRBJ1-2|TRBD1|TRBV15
CATRGTGVGYTF
TGTGCCACCAGGGGGACAGGGGTTGGCTACACCTTC